Shown below are 27 T cell receptor beta chains from a single sample sequenced in a study of blood T cells in healthy people across ages. The second PCR ran roughly 7 to 12 cycles with a sample-barcoded 5' primer and J-beta primers. Each CDR3 protein gets one entry after TCRdb re-called the 5' RACE reads with MiXCR. There are approximately 800,000 distinct CDR3 sequences in the sample; around half occur only once, and over 15% lies in the top ten. Sample: blood. These receptors all come from a man at least 80 years old in good health.

This clonotype came up a few times. The chain has TRBV20-1 and TRBJ2-7; 9 nucleotides agree with TRBD2. This CDR3 has 15 residues. The germline V gene encodes CDR1 DFQATT and CDR2 SNEGSKA (reference sequence). Trimming at V came to 0 bases and at J to 6 bases, leaving 9 bases not matched to a gene. The CDR3 DNA is TGCAGTGCTAGAGATACCGGGACTAGCATCTCCGAGCAGTACTTC. This codes for CSARDTGTSISEQYF.

In this sample, this clonotype turned up once. V is TRBV3-1 and J is TRBJ2-5; possible D gene TRBD1, 6 bases. The J call is in doubt because the DNA end fits TRBJ2-1 better. CDR3 length equals 13 residues. Germline-derived CDR1 and CDR2 are LGHDT and YNNKEL (reference sequence). This CDR3 reads CASSGTNQETQFF. The CDR3, as DNA: TGTGCCAGCAGCGGGACAAACCAAGAGACCCAGTTCTTC.

This chain uses TRBV29-1 with TRBJ2-7; 10 positions agree with TRBD2. This CDR3 contains 15 residues. V trimming: 1 base; J trimming: 2 bases; junction bases outside the gene matches: 5. Per germline, CDR1 SQVTM and CDR2 ANQGSEA. CDR3 sequence (DNA): TGCAGCGTTGAAGTACCAGCGGGAGGGCCCTACGAGCAGTACTTC. Protein: CSVEVPAGGPYEQYF.

The rearrangement joins TRBV30 to TRBJ2-5; D is perhaps TRBD2 (7 bases). The closer fit of TRBJ2-7 to the DNA end suggests the J call may be wrong. This CDR3 has 16 amino acids. Germline V gene sequence: CDR1 GTSNPN, CDR2 SVGIG (reference sequence). This CDR3 reads CAWSVRGGGAPYEQYF. Written as DNA, the CDR3 is TGTGCCTGGAGTGTAAGGGGGGGTGGGGCCCCCTACGAGCAGTACTTC.

The V call is TRBV28, the J call TRBJ2-3, with no clear D. CDR3 length: 14 residues. Germline V gene data show CDR1 as MDHEN and CDR2 as SYDVKM. V dropped 4 bases and J dropped 5 bases, with 13 bases sitting between them. The DNA for the CDR3 is TGTGCCAGCAGTTCTCCTGAGTTAGGAGATACGCAGTATTTT. Translating gives CASSSPELGDTQYF.

The chain recombines TRBV20-1 with TRBJ2-3, with 12 bases fitting TRBD2. Germline V CDR1 and CDR2: DFQATT, SNEGSKA (reference sequence). J gave up 4 bases and V 1 base, and 6 bases lay outside the gene matches. The length of the CDR3 is 16 residues. The CDR3 spells CSARGGLAGPPDTQYF. As DNA, the CDR3 is TGCAGTGCTAGAGGGGGACTAGCGGGCCCCCCAGATACGCAGTATTTT.

The table lists this clonotype with a few counts. This rearrangement joins TRBV9 to TRBJ2-3; TRBD1 is a possible D gene (5 bases). V lost 0 bases to trimming and J lost 8 bases, with 19 bases between them. There are 16 residues in the CDR3. CDR1 and CDR2 (germline): SGDLS, YYNGEE. The CDR3 loop is CASSVAVQGWDGTQYF. Written as DNA, the CDR3 is TGTGCCAGCAGCGTAGCTGTTCAGGGCTGGGATGGTACGCAGTATTTT.

The chain links TRBV3-1 to TRBJ2-1; 9 nucleotides line up with TRBD1. The CDR3 has 14 amino acids. Germline values: CDR1 LGHDT, CDR2 YNNKEL (reference sequence). V gave up 3 bases and J gave up 7 bases; unmatched junction bases: 4. CDR3 loop: CASSQGTGPNEQFF. For the CDR3, the DNA is TGTGCCAGCAGCCAGGGGACAGGGCCTAATGAGCAGTTCTTC.

This clonotype was seen ten or more times. J is TRBJ2-5 and V is TRBV29-1, with 9 bases fitting TRBD2. V was pared by 6 bases and J by 5 bases, with 7 bases of the junction left unmatched. The V gene's germline CDR1 is SQVTM and CDR2 ANQGSEA. This CDR3 has 13 residues. The DNA for the CDR3 is TGCAGCGTGGCGACTAGCGGAAGGGAGACCCAGTACTTC. Its protein product is CSVATSGRETQYF.

This clonotype was seen a handful of times. This chain connects TRBV4-1 to TRBJ2-1, with TRBD2 identical over 9 bases. The CDR3 consists of 18 residues. Germline loops: CDR1 MGHRA, CDR2 YSYEKL. Losses at the gene ends were 0 bases for V and 6 bases for J; bases not matched to a gene: 12. CDR3 sequence (DNA): TGCGCCAGCAGCCAAGATCTCCTTAGCGGGAGATCCGGCAATGAGCAGTTCTTC. As protein: CASSQDLLSGRSGNEQFF.

This clonotype was recorded many times. This sequence joins TRBV7-2 and TRBJ2-3; 7 bases match TRBD2. The CDR3 covers 14 residues. Germline assignment: CDR1 SGHTA and CDR2 FQGNSA. The J segment lost 4 bases and the V segment lost 1 base, leaving 2 bases of the junction unmatched. The CDR3 is CASSLGGSPDTQYF. CDR3 sequence (DNA): TGTGCCAGCAGCTTAGGCGGGAGCCCAGATACGCAGTATTTT.

The rearrangement uses TRBV12-3 or TRBV12-4 and TRBJ2-5; D uncertain. The CDR3 covers 14 residues. Trimming left V 3 bases short and J 5 bases short, with 13 bases between. For the CDR3, the DNA is TGTGCCAGCAGTTTGGCACAGAGCCTGGAGACCCAGTACTTC. It yields the protein CASSLAQSLETQYF.

This clonotype was counted ten times or more. J is TRBJ1-6 and V is TRBV4-3, with unresolved D. The germline gives CDR1 LGHNA, CDR2 YSLEER. The CDR3 extends over 14 amino acids. V lost 1 base, J lost 9 bases, and 10 bases lay in between. CDR3 loop: CASSQAPAGSPLHF. CDR3 in DNA: TGCGCCAGCAGCCAAGCTCCCGCCGGTTCACCCCTCCACTTT.

The rearrangement links TRBV2 to TRBJ2-7; 10 bases agree with TRBD2. Germline values: CDR1 SNHLY, CDR2 FYNNEI. Germline trimming cut 5 bases from V and 5 bases from J; bases unmatched to any gene: 3. The CDR3 sequence is 13 residues long. In nucleotides, the CDR3 is TGTGCCAGCAGTAGCGGGAGGGTGCACGAGCAGTACTTC. Protein product: CASSSGRVHEQYF.

The chain is built from TRBV5-1 and TRBJ2-3; 12 bases line up with TRBD2. The J segment lost 4 bases and the V segment lost 1 base, leaving 4 bases of the junction unmatched. The CDR3 has 16 residues. Germline V gives CDR1 SGHRS, CDR2 YFSETQ. For the CDR3, the DNA is TGCGCCAGCAGCTTGCAACTAGCGGGAGGAGCAGATACGCAGTATTTT. Encoded protein: CASSLQLAGGADTQYF.

The chain links TRBV28 to TRBJ2-1, with D possibly TRBD2 on 6 matching bases. The V and J ends lost 4 bases and 1 base respectively, with 17 bases between them. CDR3 length: 17 amino acids. Germline CDR1 reads MDHEN; CDR2 reads SYDVKM. The CDR3 loop reads CASSSPRGTPSYNEQFF. CDR3 nucleotides: TGTGCCAGCAGTTCCCCACGGGGGACCCCTTCCTACAATGAGCAGTTCTTC.

As DNA, the CDR3 is TGTGCCAGCAGTTTAGCTTTCAGACTAGCGGGAGCAGATACGCAGTATTTT. It is translated as CASSLAFRLAGADTQYF. This chain uses TRBV12-3 or TRBV12-4 with TRBJ2-3; 12 bases align to TRBD2. The length of the CDR3 is 17 residues. V was clipped by 0 bases and J by 4 bases; unmatched bases: 5.

As to this clonotype: A read error may be the cause here, since a much bigger clone is one base away. The chain couples TRBV29-1 to TRBJ2-4; D uncertain. There are 15 residues in the CDR3. Germline CDR1 and CDR2: SQVTM and ANQGSEA. The CDR3 region is CSVELPPANKDIQYF. The CDR3 region has the DNA TGCAGCGTTGAACTTCCCCCCGCGAACAAAGACATTCAGTACTTC.

The gene calls are TRBV2 and TRBJ2-4; maybe TRBD2 (6 bases). This CDR3 is built from 13 residues. The V gene's germline CDR1 is SNHLY and CDR2 FYNNEI. Trimming removed 7 bases from V and 8 bases from J, with 15 bases in between. As DNA, the CDR3 is TGTGCCAGCATGCGGGACCTCAAGTACATTCAGTACTTC. Its translation: CASMRDLKYIQYF.

The chain carries TRBV20-1 and TRBJ1-4; no clear D gene. Trimming left V 6 bases short and J 2 bases short, with 22 bases between. CDR1 is DFQATT and CDR2 is SNEGSKA in the germline V gene (reference sequence). The CDR3 contains 17 residues. CDR3 sequence: CSAIRTAEPRTNEKLFF. The DNA of the CDR3 is TGCAGTGCCATACGGACCGCTGAGCCTCGGACTAATGAAAAACTGTTTTTT.

The rearrangement uses TRBV30 and TRBJ2-5; the D is unclear. From germline, CDR1 is GTSNPN and CDR2 SVGIG (reference sequence). The germline V and J ends were trimmed by 0 bases and 5 bases, with 7 bases remaining between them. The CDR3 runs to 12 residues. The CDR3 loop reads CAWSVVRETQYF. CDR3 DNA: TGTGCCTGGAGTGTAGTCAGGGAGACCCAGTACTTC.

This clonotype was counted at least ten times. The chain combines TRBV7-2 with TRBJ2-7; the D gene could be TRBD1 or TRBD2 (5 bases each). The V end was cut by 0 bases, the J end by 6 bases, with 9 bases between. CDR1 is SGHTA, CDR2 FQGNSA, per germline. The CDR3 loop spans 13 amino acids. The CDR3 region is CASSLAPGPEQYF. The DNA for the CDR3 is TGTGCCAGCAGCTTAGCGCCGGGACCCGAGCAGTACTTC.

The chain is built from TRBV20-1 and TRBJ2-7, with 9 positions matching TRBD1. CDR1 and CDR2 from the germline V gene are DFQATT and SNEGSKA (reference sequence). The CDR3 totals 14 residues. Unmatched junction bases numbered 5, after V lost 5 bases and J lost 0 bases. The CDR3 coding sequence is TGCAGTGCTCCCAGACAGGGGGGCTCCTACGAGCAGTACTTC. Amino acid sequence: CSAPRQGGSYEQYF.

Comment on this clonotype: One base away lies a much larger clone, so this may be a sequencing read error. The rearrangement uses TRBV29-1 and TRBJ2-5; TRBD2 matches at 11 bases. The J segment lost 11 bases and the V segment lost 3 bases, leaving 20 bases of the junction unmatched. Germline V gene sequence: CDR1 SQVTM, CDR2 ANQGSEA. The CDR3 has 17 residues. The CDR3 DNA is TGCAGCGTTGACGGGACTAGCGGAATAAATTCCGACAATGAGCAGTACTTC. Protein: CSVDGTSGINSDNEQYF.

In its sample, this clonotype was seen once. The chain carries TRBV29-1 and TRBJ1-2; 7 nucleotides agree with TRBD1. Germline V gene lookup returns CDR1 SQVTM and CDR2 ANQGSEA. Trimming cost V 2 bases and J 6 bases; bases outside gene matches: 3. This CDR3 region has 12 residues. The CDR3 loop is CSVETGDDGYTF. CDR3 DNA: TGCAGCGTTGAAACAGGGGATGATGGCTACACCTTC. The whole variable domain, remainder taken from reference TRBV29-1 and TRBJ1-2, is SAVISQKPSRDICQRGTSLTIQCQVDSQVTMMFWYRQQPGQSLTLIATANQGSEATYESGFVIDKFPISRPNLTFSTLTVSNMSPEDSSIYLCSVETGDDGYTFGSGTRLTVV.

This clonotype was observed a handful of times. The chain uses TRBV14 and TRBJ2-5, with 10 bases identical to TRBD1. V lost 4 bases and J lost 11; bases outside the gene matches: 16. The germline V gene has CDR1 SGHDN and CDR2 FVKESK. The CDR3 sequence is 16 residues long. CDR3 region: CASSPPGQGIYNEQYF. CDR3 in DNA: TGTGCCAGCAGCCCGCCGGGACAGGGGATTTACAATGAGCAGTACTTC.

V and J are TRBV7-2 and TRBJ2-5; TRBD2 matches at 13 bases. With 5 bases clipped from V and 10 bases from J, the junction kept 7 bases outside the gene matches. The germline V gene encodes CDR1 SGHTA and CDR2 FQGNSA. This CDR3 spans 14 amino acids. CDR3 coding DNA: TGTGCCAGCAGCACCCAAACTAGCGGGAGGGACCAGTACTTC. Its protein product is CASSTQTSGRDQYF. The full variable domain, completed using reference TRBV7-2 and TRBJ2-5, is GAGVSQSPSNKVTEKGKDVELRCDPISGHTALYWYRQSLGQGLEFLIYFQGNSAPDKSGLPSDRFSAERTGGSVSTLTIQRTQQEDSAVYLCASSTQTSGRDQYFGPGTRLLVL.